The clone carrying this TCR beta chain has only a few counts. The antigen is undetermined. This specimen belongs to a study of blood T cells in healthy people across ages. Looked up from germline, CDR1 is SGHTA and CDR2 is FQGNSA. The length of the CDR3 is 14 residues. The study, taken as a whole, reports: Compared with aged donors, long-lived donors showed fewer expanded clones, suggesting selection. Estimated diversity that came from one million T cells was considered an underestimate.

Using a J-beta primer mix together with a sample-barcoded 5' primer, a second PCR was run for about 7 to 12 cycles. Every cDNA molecule bore a tag from a template-switch adaptor containing 12 random nucleotides. TCRdb reanalysed the 5' RACE reads using MiXCR and keeps one entry per CDR3 protein. This table holds around 870,000 distinct CDR3 sequences, more than 25% found once. The sequence was collected from a woman older than 75 in good health. The chain has TRBV7-2 and TRBJ2-5; D is possibly TRBD1 or TRBD2 (5 bases each). The end of the DNA is better explained by TRBJ2-7, so the J call may be wrong. The sequenced sample consisted of blood. The CDR3 DNA reads as TGTGCCAGCAGCTTAGTTAGAGGGGACTACGAGCAGTACTTC. Translation: CASSLVRGDYEQYF.